The 32 T cell receptor beta chains listed next were all sequenced from one sample in a study of regulatory T cells in long-lasting Graves disease. Arm-PCR of CDR3 regions and iRepertoire HTBI primers were used to build TCR beta libraries. TCRdb reprocessed the multiplex PCR reads with MiXCR, giving one entry per CDR3 protein. The repertoire holds 450,000 to 700,000 distinct CDR3 sequences, with approximately 13% as singletons. Documented time point: newly diagnosed GD, antithyroid drugs for less than 3 months. PBMC-extracted RNA yielded the TCR library. This same sample was also part of a study on T cells in Graves' hyperthyroidism and ophthalmopathy.

The sample here was peripheral blood mononuclear cells (PBMCs), taken at new diagnosis, from a patient treated with antithyroid drugs. These receptor sequences come from a man younger than 45 with Graves disease.

This clonotype was detected a few times. This chain links TRBV30 with TRBJ1-2, with a weak D call TRBD1 (6 bases). From germline, CDR1 is GTSNPN and CDR2 SVGIG (reference sequence). CDR3 length equals 13 residues. V lost 3 bases and J lost 2, with 10 bases in between. The CDR3 bases are TGTGCCTGGAGGGATACAGGGAACTATGGCTACACCTTC. Translating it yields CAWRDTGNYGYTF.

The rearrangement uses TRBV28 and TRBJ2-6; no reliable D call. V gave up 4 bases and J gave up 2 bases, with 9 bases separating them. The germline gives CDR1 MDHEN, CDR2 SYDVKM. The CDR3 runs to 15 residues. CDR3 nucleotide sequence: TGTGCCAGCAGTTCCCGACGGACTGGGGCCAACGTCCTGACTTTC. This encodes CASSSRRTGANVLTF.

As to this clonotype: A read error likely explains this, since a far larger clone differs by one base. This rearrangement joins TRBV29-1 to TRBJ2-3; D tentatively fits TRBD1 or TRBD2 (5 bases each). The J call is in doubt because the DNA end fits TRBJ2-7 better. The CDR3 is made up of 12 amino acids. Germline V gene sequence: CDR1 SQVTM, CDR2 ANQGSEA. CDR3: CSVVLGAYEQYF. The DNA for the CDR3 is TGCAGCGTTGTACTGGGGGCCTACGAGCAGTACTTC.

The chain joins TRBV27 to TRBJ1-2, with 8 bases lining up with TRBD1. The V gene end was trimmed by 4 bases and the J gene end by 7 bases; junction bases not matched to a gene: 8. The CDR3 sequence is 14 residues long. Germline CDR1 is MNHEY and CDR2 is SMNVEV (reference sequence). The CDR3 bases are TGTGCCAGCAGTTCATTCCAGGGGGCTGCTGGCTACACCTTC. Translation: CASSSFQGAAGYTF.

The chain has TRBV29-1 and TRBJ2-1; the D gene could be TRBD1 or TRBD2 (5 bases each). The V end lost 7 bases, the J end lost 7 bases, and 17 bases lay between the germline ends. Germline CDR1 SQVTM, CDR2 ANQGSEA. The CDR3 sequence is 13 residues long. As DNA, the CDR3 is TGCAGCGCCGCCGGGACCAACCAAAATGAGCAGTTCTTC. It yields the protein CSAAGTNQNEQFF.

This clonotype was found a few times. The chain recombines TRBV7-3 with TRBJ2-1; no definite D call. CDR1 is SGHTA and CDR2 is FQGTGA in the germline V gene. Deletions cut 1 base from V and 4 bases from J, with 8 bases between. The CDR3 covers 14 residues. As DNA, the CDR3 is TGTGCCAGCAGCTTAAGGGCCGAATACAATGAGCAGTTCTTC. This translates into CASSLRAEYNEQFF. The complete variable domain, with remaining parts taken from reference TRBV7-3 and TRBJ2-1, reads GAGVSQTPSNKVTEKGKYVELRCDPISGHTALYWYRQSLGQGPEFLIYFQGTGAADDSGLPNDRFFAVRPEGSVSTLKIQRTERGDSAVYLCASSLRAEYNEQFFGPGTRLTVL.

The chain employs TRBV19 and TRBJ2-7; TRBD2 matches 8 bases. Germline trimming cut 5 bases from V and 5 bases from J; bases unmatched to any gene: 11. Germline CDR1 is LNHDA and CDR2 is SQIVND (reference sequence). CDR3 length equals 15 residues. This CDR3 reads CASSSQTSGRDEQYF. The CDR3 DNA sequence: TGTGCCAGTAGTTCTCAAACTAGCGGACGAGACGAGCAGTACTTC.

This clonotype was counted only a few times. The genes are TRBV5-6 and TRBJ1-1; D is uncertain. The CDR3 consists of 13 residues. Germline CDR1 reads SGHDT; CDR2 reads YYEEEE. V was cut by 3 bases and J by 1 base, with 7 bases left in between. In DNA form, the CDR3 reads TGTGCCAGCAGCTGGGCCTCGAACACTGAAGCTTTCTTT. Translating it yields CASSWASNTEAFF.

This clonotype was seen ten or more times. The chain employs TRBV24-1 and TRBJ2-3; maybe TRBD1 (6 bases). The CDR3 runs to 15 residues. Germline V gene sequence: CDR1 KGHDR, CDR2 SFDVKD. The germline V and J ends were trimmed by 4 bases and 1 base, with 11 bases remaining between them. This CDR3 reads CATSDRTAGTDTQYF. CDR3 sequence (DNA): TGTGCCACCAGTGACAGGACAGCAGGCACAGATACGCAGTATTTT.

This clonotype has only a few counts. The V gene is TRBV7-3, the J gene TRBJ1-1; tentatively, D is TRBD1 (5 bases). Between the trimmed V and J ends, which lost 5 bases and 1 base, there was a span of 14 bases. The germline V gene has CDR1 SGHTA and CDR2 FQGTGA. This CDR3 is 15 amino acids long. CDR3 nucleotides: TGTGCCAGCAGCCATATGGGGGGGGGGAACACTGAAGCTTTCTTT. It yields the protein CASSHMGGGNTEAFF.

The chain combines TRBV7-3 with TRBJ2-2; tentative D call: TRBD1 (6 bases). V lost 3 bases and J lost 6, with 14 bases in between. Germline CDR1 SGHTA, CDR2 FQGTGA. This CDR3 has 15 amino acids. The CDR3 spells CASSFTRGIAGELFF. CDR3 bases: TGTGCCAGCAGCTTTACCAGGGGAATAGCCGGGGAGCTGTTTTTT.

This clonotype was counted ten times or more. This chain joins TRBV10-2 and TRBJ2-1, with a possible D match to TRBD1 (5 bases). This CDR3 comprises 14 residues. Germline V lookup: CDR1 WSHSY, CDR2 SAAADI. Trimming cost V 8 bases and J 2 bases, with 13 bases left between them. The CDR3 DNA reads as TGCGCCAGCGGTGTAGCAGGGACCTACAATGAGCAGTTCTTC. As protein: CASGVAGTYNEQFF.

This clonotype was observed a few times. This chain uses TRBV14 with TRBJ2-3; TRBD2 matches 7 bases. The CDR3 covers 16 residues. V trimming: 1 base; J trimming: 4 bases; junction bases outside the gene matches: 8. The germline V gene has CDR1 SGHDN and CDR2 FVKESK. The CDR3, as DNA: TGTGCCAGCAGCCAAGTGGGCGGGAGATGGTCAGATACGCAGTATTTT. Its protein product is CASSQVGGRWSDTQYF.

This clonotype was found many times. The rearrangement links TRBV2 to TRBJ2-7; D is perhaps TRBD1 (5 bases). The CDR3 contains 15 residues. CDR1 is SNHLY, CDR2 FYNNEI, per germline. Trimming stripped 0 bases from V and 0 bases from J, with 9 bases between. CDR3 amino acids: CASSEARDSSYEQYF. CDR3 nucleotide sequence: TGTGCCAGCAGTGAAGCAAGAGACAGCTCCTACGAGCAGTACTTC.

This clonotype was detected only a few times. CDR3 bases: TGTGCCAGCAGCGTAGGAGGGGGGGCTCAGCCCCAGCATTTT. It codes for CASSVGGGAQPQHF. V and J are TRBV9 and TRBJ1-5, with D possibly matching TRBD1 (6 bases). The CDR3 contains 14 residues. V lost 0 bases, J lost 6 bases, and 10 bases lay in between. Germline CDR1 SGDLS, CDR2 YYNGEE.

There are many counts of this clonotype. V usage is TRBV2 and J usage is TRBJ2-1; TRBD2 aligns across 7 bases. The CDR3 covers 11 residues. With 4 bases clipped from V and 16 bases from J, the junction kept 7 bases outside the gene matches. CDR1 is SNHLY and CDR2 is FYNNEI in the germline V gene. This CDR3 reads CASSGEGLSFF. DNA for the CDR3: TGTGCCAGCAGTGGGGAGGGCCTATCTTTCTTC.

This clonotype was counted ten times or more. J is TRBJ2-1 and V is TRBV28, with 7 nucleotides matching TRBD2. V lost 7 bases, J lost 9 bases, and 9 bases stayed unmatched. Germline lookup yields CDR1 MDHEN and CDR2 SYDVKM. The CDR3 has 13 amino acids. The CDR3 protein is CASTAGVRGEQFF. The CDR3 DNA reads as TGTGCCAGCACCGCGGGGGTGAGAGGTGAGCAGTTCTTC.

The sample holds a few counts of this clonotype. This chain connects TRBV6-1 to TRBJ2-5; 14 bases fit TRBD2. Germline loops: CDR1 MNHNS, CDR2 SASEGT. The CDR3 covers 20 residues. Unmatched junction bases numbered 17, after V lost 6 bases and J lost 2 bases. CDR3 sequence: CASSREGTSGRVVRQETQYF. CDR3 coding DNA: TGTGCCAGCAGCCGAGAGGGGACTAGCGGGAGAGTGGTACGGCAAGAGACCCAGTACTTC.

The V and J genes are TRBV20-1 and TRBJ1-4; no clear D gene. CDR1 is DFQATT and CDR2 is SNEGSKA in the germline V gene (reference sequence). The CDR3 is 13 residues long. V lost 5 bases to trimming and J lost 5 bases, with 12 bases between them. The CDR3, as DNA: TGCAGTGCTGGAGGAGGACCAAATGAAAAACTGTTTTTT. This translates into CSAGGGPNEKLFF.

A few counts support this clonotype. This sequence joins TRBV30 and TRBJ1-5; D is unclear. The CDR3 sequence is 14 residues long. The V gene's germline CDR1 is GTSNPN and CDR2 SVGIG (reference sequence). The germline V and J ends were trimmed by 7 bases and 4 bases, with 17 bases remaining between them. The CDR3 loop is CAFSPWTANQPQHF. The DNA for the CDR3 is TGTGCCTTTTCTCCGTGGACGGCAAATCAGCCCCAGCATTTT.

The V call is TRBV20-1, the J call TRBJ2-1, with TRBD2 matching 8 bases. CDR1 is DFQATT and CDR2 is SNEGSKA in the germline V gene (reference sequence). The V gene end was trimmed by 4 bases and the J gene end by 6 bases; junction bases not matched to a gene: 2. The CDR3 is 12 residues long. CDR3 protein: CSAMSGSNEQFF. CDR3 DNA: TGCAGTGCTATGAGCGGGAGCAATGAGCAGTTCTTC.

This clonotype was counted many times. The chain carries TRBV15 and TRBJ2-7; possibly TRBD2 for D (7 bases). V dropped 9 bases and J dropped 0 bases, with 18 bases sitting between them. The V gene's germline CDR1 is LNHNV and CDR2 YYDKDF (reference sequence). This CDR3 contains 15 residues. The CDR3 here is CATSQREGGSYEQYF. The CDR3 DNA reads TGTGCCACGTCCCAGCGGGAAGGGGGCTCCTACGAGCAGTACTTC.

The sample holds a few counts of this clonotype. The chain joins TRBV20-1 to TRBJ2-7, with D possibly being TRBD1 (6 bases). Deletions cut 6 bases from V and 0 bases from J, with 9 bases between. Germline V lookup: CDR1 DFQATT, CDR2 SNEGSKA (reference sequence). This CDR3 spans 12 amino acids. The CDR3 sequence: CSARDNSYEQYF. The CDR3 nucleotides read TGCAGTGCCAGGGACAACTCCTACGAGCAGTACTTC.

This clonotype was observed many times. V gene TRBV20-1 combines with J gene TRBJ2-1, with TRBD1 matching 9 bases. The CDR3 consists of 14 residues. Germline V CDR1 and CDR2: DFQATT, SNEGSKA (reference sequence). Unmatched junction bases numbered 10, after V lost 6 bases and J lost 7 bases. In DNA, the CDR3 is TGCAGTGCCACCGCGGACAGGGGAGGGAATGAGCAGTTCTTC. This codes for CSATADRGGNEQFF.

This clonotype was counted at least ten times. In nucleotides, the CDR3 is TGCGCCAGCAGCTTGTACGGGACAGGGAGCTACGAGCAGTACTTC. This gives the protein CASSLYGTGSYEQYF. The V and J genes are TRBV5-1 and TRBJ2-7; 9 bases align to TRBD1. This CDR3 has 15 residues. The germline gives CDR1 SGHRS, CDR2 YFSETQ. After removal of 1 base from V and 3 bases from J, the junction contained 5 bases not matched to a gene.

The chain employs TRBV5-8 and TRBJ1-2; no reliable D call. Germline CDR1 SGHTS, CDR2 YDEGEE. The CDR3 is 15 residues long. V lost 1 base and J 3 bases, leaving 13 bases between the germline ends. Here the CDR3 DNA reads TGTGCCAGCAGCTTGCTACAGATCTCTTACTATGGCTACACCTTC. It yields the protein CASSLLQISYYGYTF.

The CDR3, as DNA: TGTGCCAGTAGACTCGGACAGGGGCCCTACGAGCAGTACTTC. It is translated as CASRLGQGPYEQYF. This rearrangement joins TRBV19 to TRBJ2-7; 9 bases fit TRBD1. This CDR3 comprises 14 residues. Trimming took 6 bases from V and 2 from J; bases not matched to a gene: 5. Germline V gene lookup returns CDR1 LNHDA and CDR2 SQIVND (reference sequence).

This clonotype has a count of ten or more. The chain has TRBV19 and TRBJ2-7, with 10 bases identical to TRBD2. The CDR3 contains 12 residues. The V segment lost 10 bases and the J segment 2 bases; nucleotides outside the gene matches: 2. Per the germline V gene, CDR1 is LNHDA and CDR2 is SQIVND (reference sequence). The DNA of the CDR3 is TGTGCCACTAGCGGGAGAACCTACGAGCAGTACTTC. This gives the protein CATSGRTYEQYF.

This clonotype occurred a few times. J is TRBJ2-1 and V is TRBV5-5; TRBD1 is a possible D gene (6 bases). The CDR3 has 15 residues. From germline, CDR1 is SGHKS and CDR2 YYEKEE (reference sequence). V lost 4 bases to trimming and J lost 0 bases, with 11 bases between them. This CDR3 is CASSRADSSYNEQFF. The CDR3 nucleotides read TGTGCCAGCAGCAGGGCGGACAGCTCCTACAATGAGCAGTTCTTC.

There are many counts of this clonotype. CDR3 protein: CASSSNYEQYF. The CDR3 DNA reads as TGTGCCAGCAGCTCCAACTACGAGCAGTACTTC. The chain joins TRBV5-6 to TRBJ2-7; D is undetermined. CDR1 SGHDT and CDR2 YYEEEE come from the germline V gene. The CDR3 totals 11 residues. V was pared by 3 bases and J by 3 bases, with 4 bases between.

The chain uses TRBV3-1 and TRBJ1-2; a weak D match, TRBD1 (6 bases). Trimming shortened V by 5 bases and J by 4 bases, and 14 bases separated the two germline ends. This CDR3 region has 14 residues. Germline V gives CDR1 LGHDT, CDR2 YNNKEL (reference sequence). This CDR3 is CASSKRGGGYGYTF. CDR3 sequence (DNA): TGTGCCAGCAGCAAAAGGGGAGGGGGCTATGGCTACACCTTC.

This clonotype was counted many times. The chain uses TRBV27 and TRBJ2-1; 10 nucleotides match TRBD2. Germline V CDR1 and CDR2: MNHEY, SMNVEV (reference sequence). Germline trimming cut 8 bases from V and 9 bases from J; bases unmatched to any gene: 13. The CDR3 runs 15 residues. CDR3 coding DNA: TGTGCCAGCCGCCCCCGGCTAGCGGGAGTTGGTGAGCAGTTCTTC. Translating gives CASRPRLAGVGEQFF.